This T cell receptor (beta chain) emerged from a study of CD8+CD57+ T cells in acquired aplastic anemia. Study results and caveats: No significant patient-versus-control difference appeared in CD8+ Simpson's diversity.

TCR beta VDJ and CDR3 profiling used genomic DNA as template. Using its own MiXCR run on the reads, TCRdb lists one record per CDR3 protein. The table records under 200,000 distinct CDR3 sequences, about 50% of them present only once. By flow cytometry, patients selected for sequencing had shown an expansion of CD8+CD57+ cells. Patients were treatment-naive when blood was sampled. In the case of this clonotype: Its antigen is unidentified.

Germline lookup yields CDR1 SQVTM and CDR2 ANQGSEA. This CDR3 contains 13 residues. V gave up 0 bases and J gave up 4 bases, with 9 bases separating them. Input material: sorted CD4+, CD8+, or CD8+CD57+ T cells (not recorded which) from PBMCs. This TCR was sampled from a human donor with aplastic anemia. V is TRBV29-1 and J is TRBJ2-5, with D tentatively TRBD1 (7 bases). The CDR3 loop reads CSVEDQGGETQYF. The CDR3 coding sequence is TGCAGCGTTGAAGATCAGGGGGGAGAGACCCAGTACTTC. Filled out from reference TRBV29-1 and TRBJ2-5, the complete variable domain reads SAVISQKPSRDICQRGTSLTIQCQVDSQVTMMFWYRQQPGQSLTLIATANQGSEATYESGFVIDKFPISRPNLTFSTLTVSNMSPEDSSIYLCSVEDQGGETQYFGPGTRLLVL.